This T cell receptor (beta chain) was observed in a study of metastatic and nonmetastatic thyroid tumors. This clone was seen only a few times. Its cognate antigen is unknown. None of the patients had undergone any treatment ahead of thyroid surgery. Trimming left V 9 bases short and J 8 bases short, with 22 bases between. The CDR3 is 15 residues long. Germline CDR1 MDHEN, CDR2 SYDVKM. TCRdb re-called the PCR reads via MiXCR. This sample yields about 15,000 clones, of which 25% to 35% are seen a single time; around a sixth belongs to the top ten. Notes on the study in general: It was reportedly found that TCR beta diversity was significantly higher in malignant thyroid tumors than in benign nodules, a difference seen in both blood and tumor samples.

The sample was tumor tissue. This chain connects TRBV28 to TRBJ2-2, with D perhaps given as TRBD1 or TRBD2 (5 bases each). The sequence was collected from a female donor with papillary thyroid cancer or a benign thyroid nodule (not recorded which). Some clones in this sample may be carry-over from other donors' samples. The CDR3 coding sequence is TGTGCCAGTGGGTTACCCGGGACGTCGACTGGGGAGCTGTTTTTT. This translates into CASGLPGTSTGELFF.